Listed below are T cell receptor beta chains from one sample, sequenced in a study of cytomegalovirus exposure and HLA in healthy donors. Only in-frame clones appear in the TCRdb table, and some are missing; sequencing was by immunoSEQ multiplex PCR. Here the sample spans some 190,000 clones, around 67% being singletons. Material: PBMCs. The receptors were gathered from a woman aged 25 to 45 in good health and CMV-seropositive. The CDR3 runs from the conserved cysteine through the conserved F or W. A D gene is named only where the DNA matches it firmly. Clone size appears in some rows only: once, few, many, or a class for an expanded clone.

J | D | size | V | DNA | CDR3
TRBJ2-6 | NA | few | TRBV7-9 | TGTTCCAGCAGCTGGAACAGGGCTTTTCGGGGGGCCAACGTCCTGACTTTC | CSSSWNRAFRGANVLTF
TRBJ2-2 | TRBD2 | NA | TRBV5-1 | TGCGCCAGCAGCCCGGGACTAGCGGGAGTTCTAAACACCGGGGAGCTGTTTTTT | CASSPGLAGVLNTGELFF
TRBJ2-1 | TRBD2 | few | TRBV29-1 | TGCAGCGTTGTCGCTAGCGGGGTGGCCTACAATGAGCAGTTCTTC | CSVVASGVAYNEQFF
TRBJ2-2 | TRBD1 | NA | TRBV28 | TGTGCCAGCAAAAGAGACAGGGCTCTCACCGGGGAGCTGTTTTTT | CASKRDRALTGELFF
TRBJ1-2 | NA | NA | TRBV19 | TGTGCCAGTAGTATAGCGGGGAACTATGGCTACACCTTC | CASSIAGNYGYTF
TRBJ2-7 | TRBD1 | NA | TRBV10-2 | TGCGCCAGCACCACACAGGGGCTTACGTCCTACGAGCAGTACTTC | CASTTQGLTSYEQYF
TRBJ2-7 | TRBD1 | once | TRBV19 | TGTGCCATCGGACAGGGGGGGGTCGACGAGCAGTACTTC | CAIGQGGVDEQYF
TRBJ2-7 | NA | NA | TRBV2 | TGTGCCAGCAGTACCACTAGCATCGAGCAGTACTTC | CASSTTSIEQYF
TRBJ2-2 | TRBD2 | few | TRBV28 | TGTGCCAGCAGCCCTCCAGCGGGAGAAGGGATCGGGGAGCTGTTTTTT | CASSPPAGEGIGELFF
TRBJ2-5 | TRBD2 | once | TRBV28 | TGTGCCAGCAGTTTACGGACTAGCGGGAGGTCCGGGACCCAGTACTTC | CASSLRTSGRSGTQYF
TRBJ2-2 | TRBD1 | NA | TRBV4-1 | TGCGCCAGCAGCCAACCTGGGACAGCCGGGGAGCTGTTTTTT | CASSQPGTAGELFF
TRBJ2-1 | NA | NA | TRBV4-1 | TGCGCCAGCAGCCCTATGACTACGGCTAATGAGCAGTTCTTC | CASSPMTTANEQFF
TRBJ2-1 | NA | NA | TRBV7-8 | TGTGCCAGCAGCGATCCCGGAGATGAGCAGTTCTTC | CASSDPGDEQFF
TRBJ2-7 | TRBD2 | NA | TRBV19 | TGTGCCAGTAGTATGGGGCTAGCGGGAGTGAACGAGCAGTACTTC | CASSMGLAGVNEQYF
TRBJ2-7 | NA | NA | TRBV28 | TGTGCCACCCGTACCACAGGGACGGAGGAGCAGTACTTC | CATRTTGTEEQYF
TRBJ1-5 | NA | NA | TRBV5-1 | TGCGCCAGCAGCCAAGGGGATGTGGGACAGCCCCAGCATTTT | CASSQGDVGQPQHF
TRBJ1-5 | TRBD1 | few | TRBV19 | TGTGCCAGTAGTTCAACAGGGGGGAATCAGCCCCAGCATTTT | CASSSTGGNQPQHF
TRBJ1-2 | NA | NA | TRBV2 | TGTGCCAGCAGTAACAACGGACTGAACTATGGCTACACCTTC | CASSNNGLNYGYTF
TRBJ1-1 | NA | NA | TRBV19 | TGTGCCAGTAGTATAGAGTGGACACTGAACACTGAAGCTTTCTTT | CASSIEWTLNTEAFF
TRBJ2-7 | TRBD1 | NA | TRBV2 | TGTGCCACACGGGACAGCTACGAGCAGTACTTC | CATRDSYEQYF
TRBJ1-1 | NA | NA | TRBV2 | TGTGCCAGCAGTCTTTATACGGGGGGACGGAACACTGAAGCTTTCTTT | CASSLYTGGRNTEAFF
TRBJ2-1 | TRBD2 | few | TRBV7-9 | TGTGCCACTACCTTGACGAACCCGGGACTAGCGGGAAGGGAGCAGTTCTTC | CATTLTNPGLAGREQFF
TRBJ2-7 | NA | NA | TRBV7-9 | TGTGCCAGCAGCCCCCGGGACAACTCCTACGAGCAGTACTTC | CASSPRDNSYEQYF
TRBJ1-4 | NA | NA | TRBV5-1 | TGCGCCAGCAGCTTGGAGGCAGGCACAACTAATGAAAAACTGTTTTTT | CASSLEAGTTNEKLFF
TRBJ2-7 | TRBD2 | NA | TRBV2 | TGTGCCAGCTCTGCCGGGGGGACCGCCGTCTACGAGCAGTACTTC | CASSAGGTAVYEQYF
TRBJ2-5 | NA | NA | TRBV11-2 | TGTGCCAGCAGATCCCAGGCGAATTCGGAGACCCAGTACTTC | CASRSQANSETQYF
TRBJ1-5 | NA | NA | TRBV6-5 | TGTGCCAGCAGTTACTCAAACATGGGCAATCAGCCCCAGCATTTT | CASSYSNMGNQPQHF